Following are 12 T cell receptor beta chains from one sample sequenced in a study of radiotherapy plus CTLA-4 blockade in lung cancer. Using immunoSEQ multiplex PCR, the repertoire was profiled, and TCRdb retains in-frame clones only, with some absent. The table shows some 73,000 clones, with around 80% occurring only once. Sequenced material: peripheral blood, taken from a patient treated with radiotherapy plus ipilimumab. The source is a human donor with non-small cell lung cancer who had stable disease on radiotherapy plus ipilimumab.

There are a few counts of this clone. The J gene is TRBJ2-1, the V gene TRBV18; possibly TRBD2 for D (5 bases). The V end was cut by 3 bases, the J end by 3 bases, with 6 bases between. The CDR3 sequence is 13 residues long. The V gene's germline CDR1 is KGHSH and CDR2 LQKENI. CDR3 sequence reads: CASSPGIYNEQFF. The CDR3 DNA is TGTGCCAGCTCACCCGGGATCTACAATGAGCAGTTCTTC.

This clone was found once. CDR3 region: CASRPGTGGSPLHF. Here the CDR3 DNA reads TGTGCCAGCAGACCCGGGACAGGGGGTTCACCCCTCCACTTT. The chain links TRBV6-5 to TRBJ1-6; 11 bases agree with TRBD1. The germline V gene has CDR1 MNHEY and CDR2 SVGAGI. V was clipped by 6 bases and J by 9 bases; unmatched bases: 4. This CDR3 comprises 14 residues.

For this clone: Other DNA sequences in this sample translate to the same CDR3. This chain uses TRBV18 with TRBJ1-4; no definite D call. In germline, CDR1 is KGHSH, CDR2 LQKENI. Trimming cost V 2 bases and J 5 bases, with 6 bases left between them. The CDR3 contains 13 residues. The CDR3 loop is CASSPGLNEKLFF. CDR3 DNA: TGTGCCAGCTCACCAGGTTTAAATGAAAAACTGTTTTTT.

The rearrangement links TRBV29-1 to TRBJ1-1; 8 nucleotides line up with TRBD1. J lost 4 bases, V lost 3 bases, and 1 base had no gene match. Germline CDR1 SQVTM, CDR2 ANQGSEA. This CDR3 spans 12 amino acids. CDR3 bases: TGCAGCGTTGATGACAGGGGCACTGAAGCTTTCTTT. Translated, it gives CSVDDRGTEAFF.

This rearrangement joins TRBV7-6 to TRBJ2-7; TRBD2 aligns across 14 bases. The germline V gene encodes CDR1 SGHVS and CDR2 FNYEAQ. There are 15 residues in the CDR3. The ends lost 5 bases at V and 6 bases at J; junction bases unmatched: 6. CDR3 amino acids: CASSDGTSGSREQYF. CDR3 bases: TGTGCCAGCAGCGACGGGACTAGCGGGAGTCGCGAGCAGTACTTC. The variable domain in full, with the rest retrieved from reference TRBV7-6 and TRBJ2-7, is GAGVSQSPRYKVTKRGQDVALRCDPISGHVSLYWYRQALGQGPEFLTYFNYEAQQDKSGLPNDRFSAERPEGSISTLTIQRTEQRDSAMYRCASSDGTSGSREQYFGPGTRLTVT.

The chain has TRBV5-6 and TRBJ1-2; tentatively, D is TRBD1 (6 bases). This CDR3 comprises 14 residues. V shed 4 bases and J shed 0 bases, with 10 bases lying between them. Germline assignment: CDR1 SGHDT and CDR2 YYEEEE. The CDR3 DNA reads as TGTGCCAGCAGCCCGACAGGCCCTAACTATGGCTACACCTTC. Translation gives CASSPTGPNYGYTF.

Only a few counts were recorded for this clone. The chain is built from TRBV19 and TRBJ1-4; perhaps TRBD1 as D (5 bases). With 6 bases removed from V and 8 bases from J, the gap between germline ends came to 19 bases. The germline CDR1 and CDR2 sequences are LNHDA and SQIVND (reference sequence). The CDR3 is made up of 15 amino acids. The CDR3 is CASRAQPGLKEKLFF. CDR3 nucleotide sequence: TGTGCCAGTAGAGCACAGCCAGGGTTAAAGGAAAAACTGTTTTTT.

The chain links TRBV2 to TRBJ1-4; D remains ambiguous. CDR1 is SNHLY, CDR2 FYNNEI, per germline. The CDR3 is 14 residues long. Trimming took off 3 bases at V and 3 bases at J, with 8 bases between the two ends. The CDR3 protein is CASSDRGSNEKLFF. As DNA, the CDR3 is TGTGCCAGCAGTGACCGAGGGTCTAATGAAAAACTGTTTTTT.

V usage is TRBV6-1 and J usage is TRBJ2-7; the match to TRBD2 covers 7 bases. Germline trimming cut 7 bases from V and 3 bases from J; bases unmatched to any gene: 3. Germline-derived CDR1 and CDR2 are MNHNS and SASEGT. This CDR3 region has 12 residues. The CDR3 DNA reads as TGTGCCAGCATGGAGCGGGACTACGAGCAGTACTTC. Protein product: CASMERDYEQYF.

This chain connects TRBV4-2 to TRBJ2-2, with D possibly matching TRBD1 (5 bases). V was cut by 0 bases and J by 3 bases, with 14 bases left in between. From germline, CDR1 is LGHNA and CDR2 YNFKEQ. This CDR3 region has 17 residues. CDR3 amino acids: CASSQERGAGYTGELFF. CDR3 nucleotide sequence: TGTGCCAGCAGCCAAGAAAGGGGCGCAGGGTACACCGGGGAGCTGTTTTTT.

V is TRBV5-4 and J is TRBJ2-5; D assignment may be TRBD1 or TRBD2 (6 bases each). Germline values: CDR1 SGHNT, CDR2 YYREEE (reference sequence). Trimming removed 4 bases at V and 4 bases at J, with 17 bases between. The CDR3 is 15 amino acids. CDR3 sequence: CASSPRTGAGETQYF. The CDR3 DNA is TGTGCCAGCAGCCCACGGACGGGGGCGGGAGAGACCCAGTACTTC.

This clone turned up a few times. The V call is TRBV9, the J call TRBJ1-4; 7 bases fit TRBD1. CDR3 length equals 15 residues. The germline gives CDR1 SGDLS, CDR2 YYNGEE. Germline trimming cut 1 base from V and 8 bases from J; bases unmatched to any gene: 8. CDR3 in DNA: TGTGCCAGCAGCGTATCGACAGGGCGAGACGAAAAACTGTTTTTT. Translated, it gives CASSVSTGRDEKLFF.